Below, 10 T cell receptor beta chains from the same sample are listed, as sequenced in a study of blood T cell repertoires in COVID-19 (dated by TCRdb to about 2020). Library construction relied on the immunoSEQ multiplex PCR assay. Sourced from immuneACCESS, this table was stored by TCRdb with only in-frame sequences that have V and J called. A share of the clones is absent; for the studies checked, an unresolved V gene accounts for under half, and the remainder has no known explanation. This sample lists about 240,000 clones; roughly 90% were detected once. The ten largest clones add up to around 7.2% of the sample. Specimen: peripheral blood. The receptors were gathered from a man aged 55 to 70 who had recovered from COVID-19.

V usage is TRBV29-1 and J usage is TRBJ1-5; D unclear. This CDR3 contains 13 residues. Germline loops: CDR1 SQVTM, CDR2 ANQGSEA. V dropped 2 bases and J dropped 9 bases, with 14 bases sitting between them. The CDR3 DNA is TGCAGCGTTGAAATAACGGGAGAGGGGCCCCAGCATTTT. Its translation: CSVEITGEGPQHF.

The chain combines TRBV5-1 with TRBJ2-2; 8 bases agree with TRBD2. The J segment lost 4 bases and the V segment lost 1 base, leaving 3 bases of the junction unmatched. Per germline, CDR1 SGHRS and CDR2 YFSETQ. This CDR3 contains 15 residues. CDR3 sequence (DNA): TGCGCCAGCAGCTTGAGCGGGGGCCTCACCGGGGAGCTGTTTTTT. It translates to CASSLSGGLTGELFF.

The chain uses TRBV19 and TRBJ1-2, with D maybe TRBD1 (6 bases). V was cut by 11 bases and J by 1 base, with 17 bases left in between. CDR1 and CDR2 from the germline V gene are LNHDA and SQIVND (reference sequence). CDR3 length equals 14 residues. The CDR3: CASSQGSLNYGYTF. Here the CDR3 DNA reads TGTGCCTCCTCACAGGGCTCACTTAACTATGGCTACACCTTC.

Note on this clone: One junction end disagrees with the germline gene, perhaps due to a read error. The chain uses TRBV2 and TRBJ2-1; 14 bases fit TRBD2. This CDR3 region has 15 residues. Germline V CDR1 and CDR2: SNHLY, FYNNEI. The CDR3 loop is CASRTQGLAGVERFF. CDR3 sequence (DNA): TGTGCCAGCAGGACGCAGGGACTAGCGGGGGTAGAGCGGTTCTTC.

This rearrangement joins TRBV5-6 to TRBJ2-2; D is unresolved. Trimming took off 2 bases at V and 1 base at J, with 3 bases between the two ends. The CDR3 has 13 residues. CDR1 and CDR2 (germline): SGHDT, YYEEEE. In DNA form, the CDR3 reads TGTGCCAGCAGCTTCCAGAACACCGGGGAGCTGTTTTTT. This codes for CASSFQNTGELFF.

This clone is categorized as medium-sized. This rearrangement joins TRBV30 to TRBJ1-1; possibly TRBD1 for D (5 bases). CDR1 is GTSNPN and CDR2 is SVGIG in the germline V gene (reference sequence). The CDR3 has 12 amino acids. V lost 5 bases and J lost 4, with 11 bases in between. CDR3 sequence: CAWSGGGTEAFF. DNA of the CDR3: TGTGCCTGGTCTGGGGGGGGCACTGAAGCTTTCTTT.

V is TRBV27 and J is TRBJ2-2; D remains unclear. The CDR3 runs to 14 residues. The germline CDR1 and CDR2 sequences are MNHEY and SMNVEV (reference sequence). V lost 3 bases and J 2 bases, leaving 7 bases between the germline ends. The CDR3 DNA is TGTGCCAGCAGTTTTAACTTCAACACCGGGGAGCTGTTTTTT. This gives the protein CASSFNFNTGELFF.

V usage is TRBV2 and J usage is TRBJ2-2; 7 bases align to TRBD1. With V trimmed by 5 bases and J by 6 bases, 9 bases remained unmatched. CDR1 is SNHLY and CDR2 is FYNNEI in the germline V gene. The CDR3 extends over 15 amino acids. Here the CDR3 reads CASSNLRGTAGELFF. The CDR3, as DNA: TGTGCCAGCAGTAACCTCAGGGGGACGGCCGGGGAGCTGTTTTTT. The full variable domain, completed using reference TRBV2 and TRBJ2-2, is EPEVTQTPSHQVTQMGQEVILRCVPISNHLYFYWYRQILGQKVEFLVSFYNNEISEKSEIFDDQFSVERPDGSNFTLKIRSTKLEDSAMYFCASSNLRGTAGELFFGEGSRLTVL.

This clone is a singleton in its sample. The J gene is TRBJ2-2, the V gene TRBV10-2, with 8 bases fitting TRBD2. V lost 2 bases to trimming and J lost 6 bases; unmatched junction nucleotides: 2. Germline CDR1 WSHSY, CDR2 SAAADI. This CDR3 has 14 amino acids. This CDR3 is CASSENGGAGELFF. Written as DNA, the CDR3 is TGCGCCAGCAGTGAGAACGGGGGGGCCGGGGAGCTGTTTTTT.

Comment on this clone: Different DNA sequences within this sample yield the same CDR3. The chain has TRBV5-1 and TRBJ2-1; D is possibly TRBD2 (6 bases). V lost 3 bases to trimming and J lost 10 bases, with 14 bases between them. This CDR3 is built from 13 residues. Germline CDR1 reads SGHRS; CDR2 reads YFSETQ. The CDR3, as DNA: TGCGCCAGCAGCTCAGGGACTGGTGGGGAGCAGTTCTTC. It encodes CASSSGTGGEQFF.